These 16 T cell receptor beta chains share one sample of origin, sequenced in a study of vaccination and CD4 T cells after COVID-19. Cultured CD4+ T cell DNA was sequenced using the Oncomine TCR Beta short-read assay. TCRdb called the PCR reads again in MiXCR, with one record for every CDR3 protein. The sample consists of 15,000 or so distinct CDR3 sequences, about half of them appearing once. The antigens of these receptors remain unknown. This sample's treatment: roughly 10-day PBMC culture with coronavirus spike peptide pools or control peptides (ViraFEST assay). Sequenced sample: CD4+ T cells from blood, cultured in vitro. Receptors were obtained from a human donor who had recovered from COVID-19.

J is TRBJ2-1 and V is TRBV2; possibly TRBD2 for D (6 bases). Looked up from germline, CDR1 is SNHLY and CDR2 is FYNNEI. The CDR3 has 15 amino acids. Trimming pared 7 bases from V and 2 bases from J, leaving 15 bases between. The CDR3 reads CASNEAGLAYNEQFF. Here the CDR3 DNA reads TGTGCCAGCAATGAGGCGGGGTTGGCCTACAATGAGCAGTTCTTC.

This clonotype was counted between two and nine times. The chain links TRBV7-2 to TRBJ1-1; a weak D match, TRBD1 (6 bases). Germline CDR1 reads SGHTA; CDR2 reads FQGNSA. The CDR3 sequence is 14 residues long. V lost 5 bases to trimming and J lost 5 bases, with 15 bases between them. The CDR3: CASSERGRSTEAFF. CDR3 nucleotide sequence: TGTGCCAGCAGCGAAAGGGGGAGGAGTACTGAAGCTTTCTTT.

The chain combines TRBV5-4 with TRBJ2-2; D not certain. V dropped 0 bases and J dropped 7 bases, with 10 bases sitting between them. The CDR3 sequence is 14 residues long. The germline V gene encodes CDR1 SGHNT and CDR2 YYREEE (reference sequence). DNA of the CDR3: TGTGCCAGCAGCTTGGATTCGGGTGTCGGGGAGCTGTTTTTT. As protein: CASSLDSGVGELFF.

The CDR3 is CASSLNSLASNEQFF. In DNA, the CDR3 is TGTGCCAGCAGCTTAAATTCCCTAGCGAGCAATGAGCAGTTCTTC. V gene TRBV7-9 combines with J gene TRBJ2-1; possibly TRBD2 for D (6 bases). Germline lookup yields CDR1 SEHNR and CDR2 FQNEAQ (reference sequence). The CDR3 is 15 residues long. With 2 bases removed from V and 6 bases from J, the gap between germline ends came to 14 bases.

V gene TRBV20-1 combines with J gene TRBJ2-3; TRBD2 aligns across 12 bases. This CDR3 comprises 15 residues. V was clipped by 5 bases and J by 5 bases; unmatched bases: 8. Germline-derived CDR1 and CDR2 are DFQATT and SNEGSKA (reference sequence). In DNA form, the CDR3 reads TGCAGTGCTCCCCGACTAGCGGGAGTGGGAGATACGCAGTATTTT. It codes for CSAPRLAGVGDTQYF.

This clonotype came up a few times. V and J are TRBV30 and TRBJ2-2, with unresolved D. Germline V gives CDR1 GTSNPN, CDR2 SVGIG (reference sequence). Trimming pared 1 base from V and 6 bases from J, leaving 6 bases between. The CDR3 is made up of 12 amino acids. CDR3 amino acids: CAWSGVPGELFF. In DNA, the CDR3 is TGTGCCTGGAGTGGGGTTCCCGGGGAGCTGTTTTTT.

The chain's CDR3 is CANQREREETQYF. Written as DNA, the CDR3 is TGTGCCAATCAGCGGGAGAGGGAAGAGACCCAGTACTTC. This chain uses TRBV10-3 with TRBJ2-5; 8 bases agree with TRBD2. Germline V lookup: CDR1 ENHRY, CDR2 SYGVKD. The CDR3 is made up of 13 amino acids. After removal of 10 bases from V and 3 bases from J, the junction contained 7 bases not matched to a gene.

This clonotype was seen a handful of times. This chain joins TRBV20-1 and TRBJ2-3, with D perhaps assigned TRBD1 or TRBD2 (5 bases each). Trimming took 6 bases from V and 2 from J, leaving 12 bases between them. The CDR3 length is 13 residues. The V gene's germline CDR1 is DFQATT and CDR2 SNEGSKA (reference sequence). The CDR3 here is CSAGDGNTDTQYF. CDR3 sequence (DNA): TGCAGTGCAGGGGACGGGAACACAGATACGCAGTATTTT.

In its sample, this clonotype was seen a few times. V gene TRBV5-1 combines with J gene TRBJ1-2; D unclear. CDR3 size: 14 residues. Looked up from germline, CDR1 is SGHRS and CDR2 is YFSETQ. V was shortened by 0 bases and J by 3 bases, with 9 bases between the two germline ends. The CDR3 DNA is TGCGCCAGCAGCTTGGTGGACGGAGACTATGGCTACACCTTC. Its translation: CASSLVDGDYGYTF.

The CDR3 loop is CASSLRVGTSGGEQFF. For the CDR3, the DNA is TGTGCCAGCAGTTTGAGGGTCGGGACTAGCGGAGGAGAGCAGTTCTTC. The gene calls are TRBV12-3 or TRBV12-4 and TRBJ2-1, with 11 bases matching TRBD2. Trimming took 3 bases from V and 10 from J; bases not matched to a gene: 11. The CDR3 consists of 16 residues.

The V call is TRBV4-1, the J call TRBJ2-7; a possible D gene is TRBD1 (6 bases). The CDR3 runs 15 residues. Between the trimmed V and J ends, which lost 5 bases and 2 bases, there was a span of 16 bases. CDR1 is MGHRA and CDR2 is YSYEKL in the germline V gene. DNA of the CDR3: TGCGCCAGCAGCGCCGGCCAGGGGAATACCTACGAGCAGTACTTC. The encoded protein is CASSAGQGNTYEQYF.

The count of this clonotype is one. Written as DNA, the CDR3 is TGCGCCAGCAGCTCGGCGAGGGGGACAGGATCTCCCTACGAGCAGTACTTC. Encoded protein: CASSSARGTGSPYEQYF. The gene calls are TRBV5-1 and TRBJ2-7, with 8 bases identical to TRBD1. J was trimmed by 2 bases and V by 3 bases; bases with no gene match: 13. Germline V gene data show CDR1 as SGHRS and CDR2 as YFSETQ. This CDR3 region has 17 residues.

This chain joins TRBV6-2 or TRBV6-3 and TRBJ2-7; 10 bases align to TRBD2. Trimming took 6 bases from V and 3 from J; bases not matched to a gene: 8. The CDR3 covers 15 residues. CDR1 is MNHEY, CDR2 SVGEGT, per germline. The CDR3 region is CASSLAGGVLYEQYF. The CDR3 bases are TGTGCCAGCAGCTTAGCGGGAGGAGTTCTCTACGAGCAGTACTTC.

The chain recombines TRBV7-2 with TRBJ2-5, with D tentatively TRBD1 (5 bases). The V end was cut by 6 bases, the J end by 5 bases, with 10 bases between. Germline V gene sequence: CDR1 SGHTA, CDR2 FQGNSA. CDR3 length: 12 residues. As DNA, the CDR3 is TGTGCCAGCAGGAAAGGGGTGGAGACCCAGTACTTC. It encodes CASRKGVETQYF.

The chain employs TRBV27 and TRBJ2-1; D not resolved. V shed 4 bases and J shed 0 bases, with 19 bases lying between them. The length of the CDR3 is 18 residues. Per germline, CDR1 MNHEY and CDR2 SMNVEV (reference sequence). The CDR3 spells CASSSPWQVMSSYNEQFF. CDR3 nucleotide sequence: TGTGCCAGCAGTTCCCCGTGGCAGGTCATGAGCTCCTACAATGAGCAGTTCTTC.

This chain joins TRBV5-6 and TRBJ1-5, with a weak D call TRBD1 (5 bases). The CDR3 spans 15 residues. Germline lookup yields CDR1 SGHDT and CDR2 YYEEEE. The V end was cut by 4 bases, the J end by 1 base, with 12 bases between. CDR3 nucleotides: TGTGCCAGCAGCCGCGGACAACGGAGCAATCAGCCCCAGCATTTT. Translating it yields CASSRGQRSNQPQHF.